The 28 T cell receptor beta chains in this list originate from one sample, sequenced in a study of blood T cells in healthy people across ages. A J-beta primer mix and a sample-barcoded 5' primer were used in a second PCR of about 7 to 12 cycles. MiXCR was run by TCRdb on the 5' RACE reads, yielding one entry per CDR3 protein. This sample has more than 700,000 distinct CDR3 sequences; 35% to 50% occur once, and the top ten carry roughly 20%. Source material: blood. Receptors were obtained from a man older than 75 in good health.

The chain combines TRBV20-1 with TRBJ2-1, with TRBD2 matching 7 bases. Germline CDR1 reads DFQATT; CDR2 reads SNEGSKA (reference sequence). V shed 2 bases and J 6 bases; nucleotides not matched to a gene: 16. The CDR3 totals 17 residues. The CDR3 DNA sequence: TGCAGTGCTAGATCGCAGGGAGGGGCAGGCAACTCCAATGAGCAGTTCTTC. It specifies CSARSQGGAGNSNEQFF.

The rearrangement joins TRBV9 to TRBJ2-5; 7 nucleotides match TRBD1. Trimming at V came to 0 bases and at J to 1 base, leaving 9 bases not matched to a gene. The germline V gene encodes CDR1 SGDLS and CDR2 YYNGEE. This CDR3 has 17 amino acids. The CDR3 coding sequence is TGTGCCAGCAGCGTAGCTCCATCCGGGACAGCCCAAGAGACCCAGTACTTC. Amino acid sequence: CASSVAPSGTAQETQYF. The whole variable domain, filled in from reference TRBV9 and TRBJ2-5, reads DSGVTQTPKHLITATGQRVTLRCSPRSGDLSVYWYQQSLDQGLQFLIQYYNGEERAKGNILERFSAQQFPDLHSELNLSSLELGDSALYFCASSVAPSGTAQETQYFGPGTRLLVL.

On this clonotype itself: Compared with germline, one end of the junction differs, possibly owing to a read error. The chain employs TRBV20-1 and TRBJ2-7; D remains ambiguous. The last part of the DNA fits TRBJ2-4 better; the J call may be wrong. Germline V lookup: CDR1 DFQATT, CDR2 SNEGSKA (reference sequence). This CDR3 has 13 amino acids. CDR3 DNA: TGCAGTGCCCTGTGGGGTAACAAAGACATTCAGTACTTC. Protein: CSALWGNKDIQYF.

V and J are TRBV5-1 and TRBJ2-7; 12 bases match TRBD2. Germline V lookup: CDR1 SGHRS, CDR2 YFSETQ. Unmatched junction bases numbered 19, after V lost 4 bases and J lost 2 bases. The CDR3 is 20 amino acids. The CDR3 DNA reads TGCGCCAGCAGCCCTGCCCCGACTAGCGGGAGCTTAGGAGAGACCTACGAGCAGTACTTC. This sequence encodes CASSPAPTSGSLGETYEQYF.

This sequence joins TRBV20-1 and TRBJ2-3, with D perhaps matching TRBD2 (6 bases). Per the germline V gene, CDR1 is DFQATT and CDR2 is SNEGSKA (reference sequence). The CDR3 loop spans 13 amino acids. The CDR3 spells CSIAVLSTDTQYF. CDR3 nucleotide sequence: TGCAGCATAGCGGTCCTGAGCACAGATACGCAGTATTTT.

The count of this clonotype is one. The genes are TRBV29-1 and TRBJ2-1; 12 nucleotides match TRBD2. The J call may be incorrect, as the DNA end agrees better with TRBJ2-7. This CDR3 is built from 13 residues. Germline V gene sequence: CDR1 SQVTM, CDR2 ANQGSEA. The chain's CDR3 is CSGGLAGNNEQYF. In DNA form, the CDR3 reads TGCAGCGGAGGACTAGCGGGGAACAATGAGCAGTACTTC.

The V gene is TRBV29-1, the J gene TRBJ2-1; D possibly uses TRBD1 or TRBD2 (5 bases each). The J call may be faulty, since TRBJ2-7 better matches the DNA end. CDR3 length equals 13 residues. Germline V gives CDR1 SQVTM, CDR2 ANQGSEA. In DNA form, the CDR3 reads TGCAGCGTTGAGGGGGTATCCTACAATGAGCAGTACTTC. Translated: CSVEGVSYNEQYF.

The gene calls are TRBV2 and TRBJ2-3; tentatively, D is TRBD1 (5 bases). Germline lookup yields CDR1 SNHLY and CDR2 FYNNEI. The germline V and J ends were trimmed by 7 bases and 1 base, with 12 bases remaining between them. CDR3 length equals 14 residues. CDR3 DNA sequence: TGTGCCAGCATTCTCGACAGACGCACAGATACGCAGTATTTT. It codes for CASILDRRTDTQYF.

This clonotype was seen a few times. CDR3 coding DNA: TGCGCCAGCAGCTTGGCACTTAGCGGAACACCCTACGAGCAGTACTTC. Its protein product is CASSLALSGTPYEQYF. V and J are TRBV5-1 and TRBJ2-7; D may be TRBD2 (6 bases). Trimming took off 0 bases at V and 2 bases at J, with 15 bases between the two ends. Germline loops: CDR1 SGHRS, CDR2 YFSETQ. The CDR3 runs to 16 residues. Looking up the rest from reference TRBV5-1 and TRBJ2-7 gives the full variable domain: KAGVTQTPRYLIKTRGQQVTLSCSPISGHRSVSWYQQTPGQGLQFLFEYFSETQRNKGNFPGRFSGRQFSNSRSEMNVSTLELGDSALYLCASSLALSGTPYEQYFGPGTRLTVT.

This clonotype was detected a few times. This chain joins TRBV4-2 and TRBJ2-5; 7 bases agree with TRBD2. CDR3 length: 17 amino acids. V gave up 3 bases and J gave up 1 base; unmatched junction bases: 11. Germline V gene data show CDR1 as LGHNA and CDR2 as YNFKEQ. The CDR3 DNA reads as TGTGCCAGCAGCCATGGTCGGTCAAGGACTAGCCAAGAGACCCAGTACTTC. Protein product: CASSHGRSRTSQETQYF.

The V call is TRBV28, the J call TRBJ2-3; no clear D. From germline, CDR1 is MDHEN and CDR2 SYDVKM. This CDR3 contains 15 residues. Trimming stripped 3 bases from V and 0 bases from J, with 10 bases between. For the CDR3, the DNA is TGTGCCAGCAGTTTGGTCGGAAAAAGCACAGATACGCAGTATTTT. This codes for CASSLVGKSTDTQYF.

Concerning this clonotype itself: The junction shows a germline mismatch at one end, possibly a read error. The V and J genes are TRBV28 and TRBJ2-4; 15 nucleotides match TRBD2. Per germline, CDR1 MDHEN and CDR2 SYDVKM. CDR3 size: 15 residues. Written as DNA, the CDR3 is TGTGCCAGCAGGGGACTAGCGGGAGGCCACTACGAGCAGCACTTC. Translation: CASRGLAGGHYEQHF. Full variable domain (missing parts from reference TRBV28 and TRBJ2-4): DVKVTQSSRYLVKRTGEKVFLECVQDMDHENMFWYRQDPGLGLRLIYFSYDVKMKEKGDIPEGYSVSREKKERFSLILESASTNQTSMYLCASRGLAGGHYEQHFGAGTRLSVL.

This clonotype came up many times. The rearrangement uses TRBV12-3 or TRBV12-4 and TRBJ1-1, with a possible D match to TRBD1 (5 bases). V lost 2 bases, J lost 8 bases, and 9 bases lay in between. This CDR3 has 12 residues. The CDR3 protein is CASSLRGREAFF. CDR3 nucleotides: TGTGCCAGCAGTTTACGGGGCAGGGAAGCTTTCTTT.

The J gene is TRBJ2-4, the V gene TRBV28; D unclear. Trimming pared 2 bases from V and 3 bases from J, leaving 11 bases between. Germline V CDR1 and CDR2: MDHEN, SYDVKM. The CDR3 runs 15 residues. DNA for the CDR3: TGTGCCAGCAGTTTAAGGGAATTCGACAAAAACATTCAGTACTTC. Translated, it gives CASSLREFDKNIQYF.

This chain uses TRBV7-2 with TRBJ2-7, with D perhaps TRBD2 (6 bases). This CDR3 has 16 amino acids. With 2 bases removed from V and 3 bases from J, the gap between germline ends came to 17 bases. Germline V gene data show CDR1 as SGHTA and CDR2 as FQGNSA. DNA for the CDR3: TGTGCCAGCAGCTTAATTCCTAGCGCGTTAGTCTACGAGCAGTACTTC. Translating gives CASSLIPSALVYEQYF.

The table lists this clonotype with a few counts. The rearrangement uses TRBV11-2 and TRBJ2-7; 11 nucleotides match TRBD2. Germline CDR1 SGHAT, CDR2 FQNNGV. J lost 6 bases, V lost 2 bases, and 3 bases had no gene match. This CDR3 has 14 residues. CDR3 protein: CASSLNLAGGEQYF. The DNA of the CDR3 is TGTGCCAGCAGCTTAAATCTAGCGGGAGGCGAGCAGTACTTC.

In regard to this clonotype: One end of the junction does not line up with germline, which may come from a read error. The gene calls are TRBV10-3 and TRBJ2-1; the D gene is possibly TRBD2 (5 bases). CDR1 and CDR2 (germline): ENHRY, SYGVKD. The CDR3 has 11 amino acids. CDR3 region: CAIGGDYEQFF. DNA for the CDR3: TGCGCCATCGGCGGAGACTACGAGCAGTTCTTC.

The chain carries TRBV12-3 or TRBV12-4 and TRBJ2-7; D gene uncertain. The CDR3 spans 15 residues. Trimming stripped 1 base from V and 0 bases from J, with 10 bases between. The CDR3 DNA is TGTGCCAGCAGTTTAGGGGTGGTCAGCTCCTACGAGCAGTACTTC. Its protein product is CASSLGVVSSYEQYF.

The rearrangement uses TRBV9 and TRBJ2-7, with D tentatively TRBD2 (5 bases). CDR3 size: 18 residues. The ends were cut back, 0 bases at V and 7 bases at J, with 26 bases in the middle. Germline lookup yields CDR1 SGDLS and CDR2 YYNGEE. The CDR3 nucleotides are TGTGCCAGCAGCGTAGATAATCGAGGGTTCCGATCCTACAATGAGCAGTACTTC. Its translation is CASSVDNRGFRSYNEQYF.

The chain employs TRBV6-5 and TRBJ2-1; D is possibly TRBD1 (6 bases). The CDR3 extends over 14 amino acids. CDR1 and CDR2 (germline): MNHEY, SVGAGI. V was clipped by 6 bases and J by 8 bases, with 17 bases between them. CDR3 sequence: CASSRSKQGYEQFF. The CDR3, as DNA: TGTGCCAGCAGCAGATCAAAACAGGGCTATGAGCAGTTCTTC.

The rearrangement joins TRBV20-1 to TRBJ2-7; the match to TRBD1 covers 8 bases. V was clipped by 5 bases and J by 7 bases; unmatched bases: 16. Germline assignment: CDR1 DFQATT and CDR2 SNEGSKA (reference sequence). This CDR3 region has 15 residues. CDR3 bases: TGCAGTGCTCAACACCCGACAGGGGTTGTCAGGGAGCAGTACTTC. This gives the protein CSAQHPTGVVREQYF.

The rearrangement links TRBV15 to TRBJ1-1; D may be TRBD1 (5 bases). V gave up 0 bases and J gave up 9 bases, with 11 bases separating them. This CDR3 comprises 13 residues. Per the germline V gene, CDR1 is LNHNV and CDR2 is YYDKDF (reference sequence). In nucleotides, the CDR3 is TGTGCCACCAGCAGAGACCACCAGGGCCAAGCTTTCTTT. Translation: CATSRDHQGQAFF. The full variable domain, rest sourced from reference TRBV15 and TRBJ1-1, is DAMVIQNPRYQVTQFGKPVTLSCSQTLNHNVMYWYQQKSSQAPKLLFHYYDKDFNNEADTPDNFQSRRPNTSFCFLDIRSPGLGDTAMYLCATSRDHQGQAFFGQGTRLTVV.

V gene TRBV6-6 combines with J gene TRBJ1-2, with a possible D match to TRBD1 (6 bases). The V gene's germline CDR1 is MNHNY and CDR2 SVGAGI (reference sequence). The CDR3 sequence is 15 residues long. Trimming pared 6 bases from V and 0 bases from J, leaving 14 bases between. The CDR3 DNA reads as TGTGCCAGCAGGGCCGGGGGCCCAGCTAACTATGGCTACACCTTC. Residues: CASRAGGPANYGYTF.

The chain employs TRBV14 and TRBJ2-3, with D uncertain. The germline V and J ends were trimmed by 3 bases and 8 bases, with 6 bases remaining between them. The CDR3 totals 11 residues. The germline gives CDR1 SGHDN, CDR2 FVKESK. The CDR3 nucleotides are TGTGCCAGCAGCCAGGGAAGTACGCAGTATTTT. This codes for CASSQGSTQYF.

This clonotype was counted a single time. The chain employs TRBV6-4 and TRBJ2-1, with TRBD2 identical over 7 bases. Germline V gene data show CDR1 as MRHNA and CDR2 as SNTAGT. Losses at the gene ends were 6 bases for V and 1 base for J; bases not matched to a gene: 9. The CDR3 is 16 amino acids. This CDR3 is CASRRGGDGSYNEQFF. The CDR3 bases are TGTGCCAGCAGACGGGGAGGGGATGGGTCCTACAATGAGCAGTTCTTC.

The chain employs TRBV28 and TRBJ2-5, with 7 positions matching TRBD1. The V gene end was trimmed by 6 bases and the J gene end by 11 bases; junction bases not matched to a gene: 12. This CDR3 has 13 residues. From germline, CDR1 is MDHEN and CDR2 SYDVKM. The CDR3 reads CASSVRRGQEQYF. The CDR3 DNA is TGTGCCAGCAGCGTGCGAAGGGGGCAGGAGCAGTACTTC. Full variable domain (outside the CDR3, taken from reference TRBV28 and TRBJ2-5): DVKVTQSSRYLVKRTGEKVFLECVQDMDHENMFWYRQDPGLGLRLIYFSYDVKMKEKGDIPEGYSVSREKKERFSLILESASTNQTSMYLCASSVRRGQEQYFGPGTRLLVL.

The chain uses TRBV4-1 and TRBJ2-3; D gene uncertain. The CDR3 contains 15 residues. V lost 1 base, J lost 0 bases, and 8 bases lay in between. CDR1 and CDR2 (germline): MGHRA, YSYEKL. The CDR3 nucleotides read TGCGCCAGCAGCCAAGTGGTAGGAAGCACAGATACGCAGTATTTT. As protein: CASSQVVGSTDTQYF.

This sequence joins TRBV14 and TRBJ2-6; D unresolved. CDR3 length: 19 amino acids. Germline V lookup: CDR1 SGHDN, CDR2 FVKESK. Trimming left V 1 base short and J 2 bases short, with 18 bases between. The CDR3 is CASSQVGDLFSAGANVLTF. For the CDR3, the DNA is TGTGCCAGCAGCCAAGTCGGTGACCTATTCTCCGCTGGGGCCAACGTCCTGACTTTC.